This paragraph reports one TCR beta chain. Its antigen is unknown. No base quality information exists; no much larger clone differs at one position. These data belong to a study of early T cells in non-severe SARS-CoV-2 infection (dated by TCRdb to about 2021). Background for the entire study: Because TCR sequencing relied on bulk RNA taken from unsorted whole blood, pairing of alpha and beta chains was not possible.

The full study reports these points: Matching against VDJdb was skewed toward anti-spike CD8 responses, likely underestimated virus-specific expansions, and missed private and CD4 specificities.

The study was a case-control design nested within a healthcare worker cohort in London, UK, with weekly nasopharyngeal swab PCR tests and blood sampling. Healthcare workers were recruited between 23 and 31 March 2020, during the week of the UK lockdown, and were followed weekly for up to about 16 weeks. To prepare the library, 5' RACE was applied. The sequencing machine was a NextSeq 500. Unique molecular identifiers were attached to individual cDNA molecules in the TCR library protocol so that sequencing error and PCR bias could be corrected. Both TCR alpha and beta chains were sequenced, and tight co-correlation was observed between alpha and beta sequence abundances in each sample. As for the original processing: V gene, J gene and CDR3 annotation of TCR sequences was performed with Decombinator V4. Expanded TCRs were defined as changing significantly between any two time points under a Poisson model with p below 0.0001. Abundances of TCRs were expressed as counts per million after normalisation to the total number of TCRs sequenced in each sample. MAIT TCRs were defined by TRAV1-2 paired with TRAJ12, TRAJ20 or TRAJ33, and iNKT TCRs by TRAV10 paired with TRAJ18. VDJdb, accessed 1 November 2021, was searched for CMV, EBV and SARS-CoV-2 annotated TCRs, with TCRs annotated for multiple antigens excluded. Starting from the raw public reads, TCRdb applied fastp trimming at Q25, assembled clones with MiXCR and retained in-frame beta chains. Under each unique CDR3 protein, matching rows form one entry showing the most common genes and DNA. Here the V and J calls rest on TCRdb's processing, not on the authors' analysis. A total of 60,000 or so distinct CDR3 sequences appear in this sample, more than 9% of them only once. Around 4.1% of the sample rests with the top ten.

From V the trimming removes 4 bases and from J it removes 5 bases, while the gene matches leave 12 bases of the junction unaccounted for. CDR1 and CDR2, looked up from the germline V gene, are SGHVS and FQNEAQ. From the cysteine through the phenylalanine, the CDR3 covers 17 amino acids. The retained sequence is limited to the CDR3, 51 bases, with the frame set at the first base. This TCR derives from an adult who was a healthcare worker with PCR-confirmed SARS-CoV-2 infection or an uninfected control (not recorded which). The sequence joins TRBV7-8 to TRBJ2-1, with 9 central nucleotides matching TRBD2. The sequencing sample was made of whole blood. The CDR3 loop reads CASSSTLGLARNNEQFF. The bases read TGTGCCAGCAGCTCCACCCTAGGACTAGCGAGAAACAATGAGCAGTTCTTC.